Each of the 10 T cell receptor beta chains below was sequenced from the same sample in a study of cytomegalovirus exposure and HLA in healthy donors (TCRdb year 2017). The method was the immunoSEQ multiplex PCR assay. The multiplex PCR relied on a mix of 60 forward primers for TCR Vbeta segments and 13 reverse primers for TCR Jbeta segments. Drawn from immuneACCESS, this table holds only the in-frame rearrangements with V and J called that TCRdb kept. Clones are partly lost; checked studies trace under half to an unresolved V gene and leave the rest unexplained. This sample's table carries about 110,000 clones. Clones ranked in the top ten supply approximately 6.8% of the sample. The sequencing sample was made of PBMCs. These receptors all stem from a man aged 35-49 years in good health and CMV-seropositive.

For the CDR3, the DNA is TGTGCCAGCAGCCCCCTCCCCGGGGAGCTGTTTTTT. It specifies CASSPLPGELFF. The chain joins TRBV7-2 to TRBJ2-2; D gene ambiguous. The CDR3 has 12 amino acids. Germline lookup yields CDR1 SGHTA and CDR2 FQGNSA. The V end lost 5 bases, the J end lost 6 bases, and 7 bases lay between the germline ends.

J is TRBJ2-3 and V is TRBV28; TRBD2 aligns across 11 bases. The length of the CDR3 is 16 residues. Germline CDR1 MDHEN, CDR2 SYDVKM. V shed 5 bases and J 5 bases; nucleotides not matched to a gene: 9. For the CDR3, the DNA is TGTGCCAGCAGTACCACTAGCGGGAGAGGGGTAGATACGCAGTATTTT. Translation: CASSTTSGRGVDTQYF.

J is TRBJ1-1 and V is TRBV5-1, with D uncertain. Deletions cut 0 bases from V and 5 bases from J, with 11 bases between. Germline V gives CDR1 SGHRS, CDR2 YFSETQ. There are 14 residues in the CDR3. CDR3 loop: CASSLEGVITEAFF. In nucleotides, the CDR3 is TGCGCCAGCAGCTTGGAGGGAGTGATTACTGAAGCTTTCTTT.

V gene TRBV7-9 combines with J gene TRBJ2-3, with 10 bases matching TRBD2. V was clipped by 1 base and J by 2 bases; unmatched bases: 6. This CDR3 is 17 amino acids long. CDR1 and CDR2 (germline): SEHNR, FQNEAQ (reference sequence). The CDR3 region has the DNA TGTGCCAGCAGCTTAGAGCGGACTAGCGGTAACACAGATACGCAGTATTTT. Protein sequence: CASSLERTSGNTDTQYF.

The chain carries TRBV14 and TRBJ2-1, with D unresolved. This CDR3 has 16 residues. CDR1 is SGHDN and CDR2 is FVKESK in the germline V gene. Trimming shortened V by 3 bases and J by 2 bases, and 14 bases separated the two germline ends. CDR3 in DNA: TGTGCCAGCAGCCAGCGACCCGCGGTAACCTACAATGAGCAGTTCTTC. As protein: CASSQRPAVTYNEQFF.

The chain has TRBV10-1 and TRBJ1-1; no reliable D call. CDR1 and CDR2 (germline): WNHNN, SYGVQD (reference sequence). The CDR3 runs to 15 residues. The V gene lost 2 bases and the J gene lost 2 bases, with 12 bases spanning the gap. The CDR3 nucleotides read TGCGCCAGCAGTGAGGGGGTCGGGGTAAACACTGAAGCTTTCTTT. It translates to CASSEGVGVNTEAFF.

The chain uses TRBV25-1 and TRBJ2-7; 10 bases match TRBD1. The CDR3 extends over 15 amino acids. The germline V gene has CDR1 MGHDK and CDR2 SYGVNS. The trim removed 8 bases at V and 2 bases at J, leaving 9 bases unmatched. As DNA, the CDR3 is TGTGCCAGCTGGGGCCGGGACAGGGGAGCCTACGAGCAGTACTTC. Translated: CASWGRDRGAYEQYF.

This sequence joins TRBV4-2 and TRBJ2-5; D possibly corresponds to TRBD2 (6 bases). The CDR3 consists of 14 residues. Germline loops: CDR1 LGHNA, CDR2 YNFKEQ. V was shortened by 0 bases and J by 5 bases, with 10 bases between the two germline ends. CDR3 nucleotides: TGTGCCAGCAGCCAAGATCTGGCGGGGGAGACCCAGTACTTC. It is translated as CASSQDLAGETQYF.

The chain couples TRBV29-1 to TRBJ2-2; D is possibly TRBD1 (5 bases). The CDR3 totals 15 residues. CDR1 is SQVTM and CDR2 is ANQGSEA in the germline V gene. Deletions cut 7 bases from V and 0 bases from J, with 15 bases between. The CDR3: CSAGVGPSNTGELFF. The CDR3 DNA is TGCAGCGCCGGAGTGGGGCCTTCGAACACCGGGGAGCTGTTTTTT.

J is TRBJ2-1 and V is TRBV27; 8 positions agree with TRBD2. Germline V gene lookup returns CDR1 MNHEY and CDR2 SMNVEV (reference sequence). CDR3 size: 12 residues. J was trimmed by 9 bases and V by 6 bases; bases with no gene match: 4. DNA for the CDR3: TGTGCCAGCAGAGAGCGGGAGTCTGAGCAGTTCTTC. Translated, it gives CASRERESEQFF.